This T cell receptor (beta chain) was identified during a study of T cell repertoires in cytomegalovirus infection. Study details: Indications came from public TCR beta signatures; they pointed to CMV infection and to a matching HLA type.

Whole-study results and caveats: The ex vivo response showed dominance by HLA-C-restricted CMV-specific TCR beta clonotypes.

This clonotype turned up a few times. Its antigen remains unknown. TCRdb independently ran MiXCR on the reads; one entry per CDR3 protein. This table has approximately 990,000 distinct CDR3 sequences, around 29% appearing once. The germline gives CDR1 MNHNY, CDR2 SVGAGI (reference sequence). V lost 2 bases, J lost 5 bases, and 4 bases stayed unmatched. The length of the CDR3 is 15 residues. The rearrangement joins TRBV6-6 to TRBJ2-3; 10 bases line up with TRBD2. The sequence derives from a human donor in good health (CMV status not recorded). Some clones in this sample may be carry-over from other donors' samples. The starting material was cultured CD8+ T cells from PBMCs, obtained from culture after CMV antigen stimulation. The CDR3: CASSYSGGAGDTQYF. CDR3 coding DNA: TGTGCCAGCAGTTACAGCGGGGGGGCTGGAGATACGCAGTATTTT.